These 8 T cell receptor beta chains originate from one sample sequenced in a study of vaccination effects on CD4 cells after COVID-19. These receptors lack a known antigen. Before sequencing, viral peptide pools were used by the ViraFEST assay to expand antigen-specific CD4+ T cells. With roughly 10 days of culture completed, CD4+ T cells were isolated. Participants received two doses of either the BNT162b2 or mRNA-1273 vaccine. Profiled with immunoSEQ multiplex PCR; TCRdb holds only in-frame clones, not every one. The profile shows some 30,000 clones, roughly 78% of them singletons. The material was CD4+ T cells from PBMCs cultured with HCoV-NL63 spike peptides, obtained after COVID-19 vaccination. The receptor set was obtained from a human donor who received a COVID-19 vaccine. Some clones in this sample may be carry-over from other donors' samples.

The rearrangement uses TRBV11-2 and TRBJ2-7; possibly TRBD1 for D (7 bases). Germline V gene sequence: CDR1 SGHAT, CDR2 FQNNGV. CDR3 length: 15 amino acids. V lost 5 bases and J 0 bases, leaving 14 bases between the germline ends. The CDR3 here is CASSVQGGSSYEQYV. Written as DNA, the CDR3 is TGTGCCAGCAGCGTCCAGGGGGGCAGCTCCTACGAGCAGTACGTC.

The chain links TRBV6-6 to TRBJ2-7; 10 bases align to TRBD2. Germline CDR1 is MNHNY and CDR2 is SVGAGI (reference sequence). Trimming took 6 bases from V and 0 from J; bases not matched to a gene: 14. The CDR3 is 18 amino acids. In nucleotides, the CDR3 is TGTGCCAGCAGCCGAACTCGTCCAGCGGGGGGGCCCTCCTACGAGCAGTACGTC. Amino acid sequence: CASSRTRPAGGPSYEQYV.

V usage is TRBV18 and J usage is TRBJ2-6, with TRBD1 identical over 8 bases. Germline CDR1 is KGHSH and CDR2 is LQKENI. J was trimmed by 0 bases and V by 5 bases; bases with no gene match: 6. The CDR3 loop spans 17 amino acids. The CDR3 sequence: CASSNTGGSSGANVLTF. The DNA of the CDR3 is TGTGCCAGCTCAAATACAGGGGGTAGCTCTGGGGCCAACGTCCTGACTTTC. Combining the CDR3 with reference TRBV18 and TRBJ2-6 gives the whole variable domain NAGVMQNPRHLVRRRGQEARLRCSPMKGHSHVYWYRQLPEEGLKFMVYLQKENIIDESGMPKERFSAEFPKEGPSILRIQQVVRGDSAAYFCASSNTGGSSGANVLTFGAGSRLTVL.

The chain employs TRBV7-3 and TRBJ2-2; 7 bases line up with TRBD2. V lost 5 bases and J lost 4; bases outside the gene matches: 10. Germline assignment: CDR1 SGHTA and CDR2 FQGTGA. The CDR3 extends over 16 amino acids. The chain's CDR3 is CASSPRGSGGTGELFF. CDR3 DNA: TGTGCCAGCAGCCCGCGGGGGTCGGGCGGCACCGGGGAGCTGTTTTTT.

V gene TRBV6-5 combines with J gene TRBJ1-2; D possibly corresponds to TRBD1 (5 bases). The CDR3 runs 12 residues. Germline V gene data show CDR1 as MNHEY and CDR2 as SVGAGI. Trimming removed 7 bases at V and 8 bases at J, with 14 bases between. CDR3 region: CASTTVMGGYTF. CDR3 nucleotides: TGTGCCAGCACGACAGTAATGGGGGGCTACACCTTC.

The chain recombines TRBV18 with TRBJ2-5, with TRBD2 matching over 7 bases. Germline CDR1 reads KGHSH; CDR2 reads LQKENI. The CDR3 loop spans 14 amino acids. V shed 6 bases and J 4 bases; nucleotides not matched to a gene: 8. The CDR3 loop is CASSSLGRVETQYF. The CDR3 nucleotides read TGTGCCAGCTCGTCACTAGGGAGGGTAGAGACCCAGTACTTC.

The chain is built from TRBV19 and TRBJ2-4; D might be TRBD1 or TRBD2, each matching 5 bases. With 8 bases removed from V and 2 bases from J, the gap between germline ends came to 13 bases. The CDR3 totals 14 residues. Germline V gives CDR1 LNHDA, CDR2 SQIVND (reference sequence). The DNA of the CDR3 is TGTGCCAGTGGGGACGGCATTCCCAAAAACATTCAGTACTTC. Translating gives CASGDGIPKNIQYF.

The chain combines TRBV11-2 with TRBJ1-1, with TRBD1 matching 7 bases. The V segment lost 1 base and the J segment 8 bases; nucleotides outside the gene matches: 7. The length of the CDR3 is 14 residues. Looked up from germline, CDR1 is SGHAT and CDR2 is FQNNGV. The CDR3 DNA reads as TGTGCCAGCAGCTTAGTAACAGGGGTATCGGAAGCTTTCTTT. Translated, it gives CASSLVTGVSEAFF.